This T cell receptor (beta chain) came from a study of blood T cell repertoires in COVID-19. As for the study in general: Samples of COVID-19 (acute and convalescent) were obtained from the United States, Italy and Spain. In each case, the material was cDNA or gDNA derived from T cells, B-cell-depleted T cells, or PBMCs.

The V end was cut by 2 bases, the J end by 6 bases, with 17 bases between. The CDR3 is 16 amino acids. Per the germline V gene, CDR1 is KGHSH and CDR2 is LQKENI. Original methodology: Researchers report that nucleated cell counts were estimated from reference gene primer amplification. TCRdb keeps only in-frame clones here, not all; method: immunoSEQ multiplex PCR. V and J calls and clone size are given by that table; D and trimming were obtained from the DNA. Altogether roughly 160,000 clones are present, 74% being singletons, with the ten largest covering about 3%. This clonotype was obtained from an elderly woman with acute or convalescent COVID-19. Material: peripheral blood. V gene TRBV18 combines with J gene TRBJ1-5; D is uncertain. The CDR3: CASSPIDTAEGQPQHF. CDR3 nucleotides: TGTGCCAGCTCACCAATCGACACGGCCGAGGGTCAGCCCCAGCATTTT.